This T cell receptor (beta chain) was found in a study of blood T cell repertoires in COVID-19. About the study: The United States, Italy and Spain provided the acute and convalescent COVID-19 samples.

Sequencing used immunoSEQ multiplex PCR; TCRdb keeps in-frame clones, though not all of them. This sample carries approximately 310,000 clones, approximately 88% of them seen once, and the ten largest clones take around 4.8%. Cohorts were assigned according to the clinical history that participants reported. Germline V gene data show CDR1 as SGHTA and CDR2 as FQGNSA. The CDR3 is made up of 16 amino acids. Trimming shortened V by 4 bases and J by 1 base, and 17 bases separated the two germline ends. The chain has TRBV7-2 and TRBJ2-7; D may be TRBD2 (6 bases). The sample comprised PBMCs or T cells enriched from blood (not recorded which). This clonotype originated in a man aged 60-69 years who had recovered from COVID-19. CDR3 amino acids: CASSWVERAGSYEQYF. In nucleotides, the CDR3 is TGTGCCAGCAGCTGGGTCGAGCGGGCAGGGTCCTACGAGCAGTACTTC.